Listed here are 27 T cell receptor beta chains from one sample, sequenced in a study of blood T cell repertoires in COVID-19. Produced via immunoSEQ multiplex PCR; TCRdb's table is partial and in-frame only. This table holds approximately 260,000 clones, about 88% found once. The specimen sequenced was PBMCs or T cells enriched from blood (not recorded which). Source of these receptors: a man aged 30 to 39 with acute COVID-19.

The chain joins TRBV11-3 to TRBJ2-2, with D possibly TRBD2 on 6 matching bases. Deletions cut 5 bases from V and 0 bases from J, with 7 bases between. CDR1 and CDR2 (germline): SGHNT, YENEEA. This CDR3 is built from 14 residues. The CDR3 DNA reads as TGTGCCAGCAGCGCGGGATCGAACACCGGGGAGCTGTTTTTT. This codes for CASSAGSNTGELFF.

The DNA of the CDR3 is TGTGCCAGCAGTTCCGGGGTTCTCTCCGAGCAGTACGTC. This translates into CASSSGVLSEQYV. The J gene is TRBJ2-7, the V gene TRBV14, with TRBD2 as a possible D gene (5 bases). Germline V lookup: CDR1 SGHDN, CDR2 FVKESK. Trimming took off 6 bases at V and 6 bases at J, with 15 bases between the two ends. This CDR3 has 13 amino acids.

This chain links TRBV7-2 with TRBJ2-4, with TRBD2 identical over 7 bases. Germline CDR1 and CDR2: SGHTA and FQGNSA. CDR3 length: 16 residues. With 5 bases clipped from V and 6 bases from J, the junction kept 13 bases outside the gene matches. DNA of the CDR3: TGTGCCAGCAGCCCGGTACCTTTGGGGGAGGGAAACATTCAGTACTTC. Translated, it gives CASSPVPLGEGNIQYF.

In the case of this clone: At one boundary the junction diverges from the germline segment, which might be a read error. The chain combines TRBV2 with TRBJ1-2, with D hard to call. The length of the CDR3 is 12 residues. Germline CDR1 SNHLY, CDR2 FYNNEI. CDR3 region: CAGAVQPIVIAF. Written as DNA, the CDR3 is TGTGCCGGAGCGGTACAGCCCATCGTTATCGCCTTC.

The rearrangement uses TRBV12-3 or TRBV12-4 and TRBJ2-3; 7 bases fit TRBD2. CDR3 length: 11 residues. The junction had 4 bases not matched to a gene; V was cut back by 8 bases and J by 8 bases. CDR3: CASAGGSTQYF. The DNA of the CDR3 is TGTGCCAGCGCTGGCGGGAGTACGCAGTATTTT.

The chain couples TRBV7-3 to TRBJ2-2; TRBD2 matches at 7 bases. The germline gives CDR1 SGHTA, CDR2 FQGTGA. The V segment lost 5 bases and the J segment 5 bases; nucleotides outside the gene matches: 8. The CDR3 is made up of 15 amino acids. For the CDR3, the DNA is TGTGCCAGCAGCCCGTCTAGCGGAACTACCGGGGAGCTGTTTTTT. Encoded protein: CASSPSSGTTGELFF.

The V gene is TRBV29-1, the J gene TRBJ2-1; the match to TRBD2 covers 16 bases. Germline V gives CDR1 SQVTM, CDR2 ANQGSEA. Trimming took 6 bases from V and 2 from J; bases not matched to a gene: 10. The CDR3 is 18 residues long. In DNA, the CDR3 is TGCAGCGTCGGACCCGGGACTAGCGGGAGGGTAGCCTACAATGAGCAGTTCTTC. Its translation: CSVGPGTSGRVAYNEQFF.

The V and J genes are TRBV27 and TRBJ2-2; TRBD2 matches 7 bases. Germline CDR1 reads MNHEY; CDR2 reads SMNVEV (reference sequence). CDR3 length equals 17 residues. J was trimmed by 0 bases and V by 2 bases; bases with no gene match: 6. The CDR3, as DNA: TGTGCCAGCAGTTTAACTAGCGAGAGAGCGAACACCGGGGAGCTGTTTTTT. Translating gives CASSLTSERANTGELFF.

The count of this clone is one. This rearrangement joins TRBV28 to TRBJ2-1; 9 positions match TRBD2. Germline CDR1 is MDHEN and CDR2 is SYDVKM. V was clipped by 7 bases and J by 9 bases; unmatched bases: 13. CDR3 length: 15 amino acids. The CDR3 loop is CASNLPLAGSIEQFF. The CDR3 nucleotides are TGTGCCAGCAACCTCCCCCTAGCGGGATCCATTGAGCAGTTCTTC.

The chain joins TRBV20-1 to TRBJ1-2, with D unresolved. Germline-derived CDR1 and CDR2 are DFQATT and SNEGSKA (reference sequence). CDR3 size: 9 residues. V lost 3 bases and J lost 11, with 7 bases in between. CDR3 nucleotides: TGCAGTGCTAGTGAGGAGTACACCTTC. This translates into CSASEEYTF.

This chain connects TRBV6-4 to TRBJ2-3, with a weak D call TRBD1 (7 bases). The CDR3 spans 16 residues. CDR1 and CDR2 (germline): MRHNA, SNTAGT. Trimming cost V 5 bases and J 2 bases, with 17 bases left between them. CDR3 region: CASSQGGGAPTDTQYF. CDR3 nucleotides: TGTGCCAGCAGTCAGGGGGGCGGGGCCCCCACAGATACGCAGTATTTT.

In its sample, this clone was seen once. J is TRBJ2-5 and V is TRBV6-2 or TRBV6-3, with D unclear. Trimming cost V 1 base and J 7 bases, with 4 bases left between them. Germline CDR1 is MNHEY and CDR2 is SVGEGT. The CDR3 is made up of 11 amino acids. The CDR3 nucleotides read TGTGCCAGCAGTTACTTGGCGACCCAGTACTTC. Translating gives CASSYLATQYF.

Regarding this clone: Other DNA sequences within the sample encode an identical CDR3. The CDR3 sequence is CASSLGGNTGELFF. The DNA for the CDR3 is TGCGCCAGCAGCTTGGGAGGGAACACCGGGGAGCTGTTTTTT. This sequence joins TRBV5-1 and TRBJ2-2; unclear D gene. Germline loops: CDR1 SGHRS, CDR2 YFSETQ. Deletions cut 0 bases from V and 1 base from J, with 4 bases between. This CDR3 has 14 amino acids.

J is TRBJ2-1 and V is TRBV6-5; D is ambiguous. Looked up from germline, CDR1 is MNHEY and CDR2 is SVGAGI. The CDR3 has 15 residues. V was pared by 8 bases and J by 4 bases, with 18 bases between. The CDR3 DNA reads TGTGCCAGCGGAGCGTCCCCTCCGATTTACAATGAGCAGTTCTTC. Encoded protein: CASGASPPIYNEQFF.

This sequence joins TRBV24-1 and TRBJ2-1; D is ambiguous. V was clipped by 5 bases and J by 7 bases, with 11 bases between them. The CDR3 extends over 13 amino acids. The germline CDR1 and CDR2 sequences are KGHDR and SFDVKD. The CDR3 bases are TGTGCCACCAGTGCGGGTGGGTGGAATGAGCAGTTCTTC. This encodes CATSAGGWNEQFF.

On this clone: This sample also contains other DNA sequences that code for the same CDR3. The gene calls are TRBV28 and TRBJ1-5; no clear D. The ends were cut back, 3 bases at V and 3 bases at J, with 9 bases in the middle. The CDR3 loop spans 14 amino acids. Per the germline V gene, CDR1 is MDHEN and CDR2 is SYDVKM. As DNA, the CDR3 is TGTGCCAGCAGTTTTTCCCAGTCCAATCAGCCCCAGCATTTT. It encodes CASSFSQSNQPQHF.

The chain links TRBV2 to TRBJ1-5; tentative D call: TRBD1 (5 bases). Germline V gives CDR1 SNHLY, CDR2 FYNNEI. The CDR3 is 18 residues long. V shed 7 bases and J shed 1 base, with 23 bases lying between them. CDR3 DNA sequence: TGTGCCAGCACCCGTTTAATACCTATGGGGGGGAGCAATCAGCCCCAGCATTTT. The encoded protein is CASTRLIPMGGSNQPQHF.

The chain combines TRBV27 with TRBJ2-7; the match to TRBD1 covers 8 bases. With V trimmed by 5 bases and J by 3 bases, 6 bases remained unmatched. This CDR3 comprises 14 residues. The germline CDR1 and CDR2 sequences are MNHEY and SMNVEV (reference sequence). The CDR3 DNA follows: TGTGCCAGCAGTAAACGAGGACAGGGCTACGAGCAGTACGTC. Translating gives CASSKRGQGYEQYV.

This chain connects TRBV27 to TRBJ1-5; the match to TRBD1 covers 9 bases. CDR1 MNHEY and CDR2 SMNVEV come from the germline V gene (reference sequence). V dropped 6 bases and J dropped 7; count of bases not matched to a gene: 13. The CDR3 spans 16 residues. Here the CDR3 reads CASSLNGQGRSQPQHF. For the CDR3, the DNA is TGTGCCAGCAGCCTTAATGGACAGGGGAGGTCCCAGCCCCAGCATTTT.

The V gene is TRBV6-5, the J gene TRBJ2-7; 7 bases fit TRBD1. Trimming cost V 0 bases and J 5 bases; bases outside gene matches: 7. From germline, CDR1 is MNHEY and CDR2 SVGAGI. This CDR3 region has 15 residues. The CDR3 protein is CASSYSRQGWDEQYV. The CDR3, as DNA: TGTGCCAGCAGTTACTCCCGACAGGGATGGGACGAGCAGTACGTC.

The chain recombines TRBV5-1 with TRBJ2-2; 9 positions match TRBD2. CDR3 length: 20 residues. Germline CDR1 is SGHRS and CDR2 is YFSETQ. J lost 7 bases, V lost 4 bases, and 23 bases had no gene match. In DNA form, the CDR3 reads TGCGCCAGCAGCCTCCTGGGGCCCGGCGGGGGGGCCCTCTTCGGCGGGGAGCTGTTTTTT. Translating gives CASSLLGPGGGALFGGELFF.

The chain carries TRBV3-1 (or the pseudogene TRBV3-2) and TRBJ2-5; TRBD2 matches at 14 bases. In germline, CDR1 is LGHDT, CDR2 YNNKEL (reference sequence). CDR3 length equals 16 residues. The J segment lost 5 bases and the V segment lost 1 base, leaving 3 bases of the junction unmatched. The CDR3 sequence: CASSQGGLAGAETQYF. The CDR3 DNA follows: TGTGCCAGCAGCCAAGGGGGACTAGCGGGAGCGGAGACCCAGTACTTC.

The CDR3 DNA is TGCGCCAGCAGCCAGGGACTCAGCGGGAGCCCTAGCACAGATACGCAGTATTTT. Translation: CASSQGLSGSPSTDTQYF. The chain employs TRBV4-3 and TRBJ2-3; 8 bases agree with TRBD2. The J segment lost 0 bases and the V segment lost 3 bases, leaving 11 bases of the junction unmatched. CDR1 is LGHNA and CDR2 is YSLEER in the germline V gene. The CDR3 has 18 residues.

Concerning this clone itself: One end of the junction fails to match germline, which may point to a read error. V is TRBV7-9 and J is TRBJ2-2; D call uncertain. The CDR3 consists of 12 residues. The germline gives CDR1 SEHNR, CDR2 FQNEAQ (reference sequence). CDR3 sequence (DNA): TGTGCCAGCAGCTCACACACGGGGGAGCTGTTTTTT. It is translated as CASSSHTGELFF.

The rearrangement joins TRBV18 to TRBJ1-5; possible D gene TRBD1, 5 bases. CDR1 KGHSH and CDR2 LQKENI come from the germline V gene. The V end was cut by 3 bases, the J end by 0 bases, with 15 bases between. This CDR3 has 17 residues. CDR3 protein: CASSPGGGVYSNQPQHF. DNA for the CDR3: TGTGCCAGCTCACCCGGGGGGGGAGTTTATAGCAATCAGCCCCAGCATTTT.

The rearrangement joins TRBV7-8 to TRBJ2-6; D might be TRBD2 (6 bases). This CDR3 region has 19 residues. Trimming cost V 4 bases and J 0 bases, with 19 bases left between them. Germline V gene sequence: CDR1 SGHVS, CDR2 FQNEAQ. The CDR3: CASSSLTSIRSSGANVLTF. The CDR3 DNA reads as TGTGCCAGCAGCTCTTTAACTAGCATCAGATCCTCTGGGGCCAACGTCCTGACTTTC.

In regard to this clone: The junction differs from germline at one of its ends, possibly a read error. The DNA for the CDR3 is TGTGCCAGCAGCTTAACCCAGGTACTGACAGGTAGGGTCACTGAAGCTTTCTTT. Translating it yields CASSLTQVLTGRVTEAFF. This chain uses TRBV5-1 with TRBJ1-1, with D maybe TRBD1 (6 bases). This CDR3 comprises 18 residues. Germline V gene sequence: CDR1 SGHRS, CDR2 YFSETQ.